One sample yielded the 14 T cell receptor beta chains listed below, sequenced in a study of blood T cell repertoires in COVID-19. Using immunoSEQ multiplex PCR, the repertoire was profiled, and TCRdb retains in-frame clones only, with some absent. The repertoire holds 150,000 or so clones, with 81% as singletons. The sequencing input was peripheral blood. The receptors were gathered from a man aged 60-69 years with active or convalescent COVID-19.

The chain carries TRBV5-1 and TRBJ1-1; weak D call: TRBD1 (5 bases). The CDR3 has 13 residues. V was pared by 5 bases and J by 1 base, with 9 bases between. In germline, CDR1 is SGHRS, CDR2 YFSETQ. The CDR3 spells CASRDQGNTEAFF. The CDR3 nucleotides are TGCGCCAGCAGGGATCAGGGGAACACTGAAGCTTTCTTT.

This chain links TRBV11-2 with TRBJ2-2, with a tentative D call TRBD2 (6 bases). CDR3 length: 15 amino acids. V lost 5 bases to trimming and J lost 4 bases, with 14 bases between them. Germline V gene lookup returns CDR1 SGHAT and CDR2 FQNNGV. CDR3 DNA sequence: TGTGCCAGCAGCCCCAGGGTGGGGGGCACCGGGGAGCTGTTTTTT. Translating it yields CASSPRVGGTGELFF.

The chain links TRBV10-3 to TRBJ1-5; TRBD1 agrees at 12 bases. The CDR3 extends over 16 amino acids. The germline gives CDR1 ENHRY, CDR2 SYGVKD. With V trimmed by 0 bases and J by 7 bases, 4 bases remained unmatched. The CDR3 coding sequence is TGTGCCATCAGTGAGTCGGGGACAGGGGGCGGACAGCCCCAGCATTTT. Translated, it gives CAISESGTGGGQPQHF.

J is TRBJ2-7 and V is TRBV5-1; the match to TRBD2 covers 11 bases. CDR3 length: 14 amino acids. J was trimmed by 3 bases and V by 6 bases; bases with no gene match: 5. Germline V lookup: CDR1 SGHRS, CDR2 YFSETQ. Written as DNA, the CDR3 is TGCGCCAGCACCCCCGGGACTAGCGGCTACGAGCAGTACTTC. Amino acid sequence: CASTPGTSGYEQYF.

The V call is TRBV7-9, the J call TRBJ1-4; D gene ambiguous. In germline, CDR1 is SEHNR, CDR2 FQNEAQ (reference sequence). The CDR3 has 13 amino acids. Trimming left V 7 bases short and J 2 bases short, with 8 bases between. CDR3 loop: CASTRGTNEKLFF. CDR3 DNA sequence: TGTGCCAGCACGCGAGGGACTAATGAAAAACTGTTTTTT.

This sequence joins TRBV11-2 and TRBJ2-5; TRBD1 agrees at 7 bases. The V gene's germline CDR1 is SGHAT and CDR2 FQNNGV. Germline trimming cut 5 bases from V and 5 bases from J; bases unmatched to any gene: 5. The CDR3 totals 13 residues. The CDR3 loop is CASSRRQGETQYF. The CDR3 bases are TGTGCCAGCAGCCGGAGACAGGGCGAGACCCAGTACTTC.

The chain couples TRBV3-1 (or the pseudogene TRBV3-2) to TRBJ2-5, with 13 bases identical to TRBD2. The CDR3 sequence is 15 residues long. The ends lost 6 bases at V and 2 bases at J; junction bases unmatched: 3. Germline V gene lookup returns CDR1 LGHDT and CDR2 YNNKEL (reference sequence). CDR3 loop: CASRTSGGPQETQYF. The CDR3 DNA reads as TGTGCCAGCAGGACTAGCGGGGGGCCACAAGAGACCCAGTACTTC.

V is TRBV3-1 (or the pseudogene TRBV3-2) and J is TRBJ1-4, with TRBD1 as a possible D gene (6 bases). This CDR3 comprises 14 residues. V shed 0 bases and J shed 14 bases, with 16 bases lying between them. Germline V gives CDR1 LGHDT, CDR2 YNNKEL (reference sequence). CDR3 loop: CASSQDTGGRGLFF. CDR3 DNA: TGTGCCAGCAGCCAAGATACCGGGGGGCGAGGGCTGTTTTTT.

The chain uses TRBV6-1 and TRBJ2-2, with D uncertain. The CDR3 contains 15 residues. Per germline, CDR1 MNHNS and CDR2 SASEGT. Between the trimmed V and J ends, which lost 1 base and 1 base, there was a span of 7 bases. The CDR3 spells CASSEGPGNTGELFF. The CDR3 nucleotides read TGTGCCAGCAGTGAAGGGCCAGGGAACACCGGGGAGCTGTTTTTT.

The CDR3 reads CASSSDRTGDNEQFF. The CDR3 DNA reads TGCGCCAGCAGCTCCGACCGCACCGGGGACAATGAGCAGTTCTTC. The rearrangement uses TRBV5-1 and TRBJ2-1; D may be TRBD2 (5 bases). V lost 3 bases to trimming and J lost 5 bases, with 15 bases between them. The V gene's germline CDR1 is SGHRS and CDR2 YFSETQ. This CDR3 is built from 15 residues.

The V and J genes are TRBV28 and TRBJ1-5; unclear D gene. V was clipped by 6 bases and J by 4 bases, with 13 bases between them. Germline CDR1 MDHEN, CDR2 SYDVKM. The CDR3 contains 14 residues. CDR3 nucleotides: TGTGCCAGCAGCCCTCCCCCGGAGAATCAGCCCCAGCATTTT. The encoded protein is CASSPPPENQPQHF.

The chain employs TRBV4-1 and TRBJ1-1; 9 bases match TRBD1. V shed 1 base and J 5 bases; nucleotides not matched to a gene: 8. This CDR3 comprises 16 residues. CDR1 and CDR2 (germline): MGHRA, YSYEKL. DNA for the CDR3: TGCGCCAGCAGCCAAGCCCCTACAGGGGGCGTAACTGAAGCTTTCTTT. Its translation is CASSQAPTGGVTEAFF.

This chain links TRBV28 with TRBJ2-7; TRBD1 matches at 10 bases. CDR1 and CDR2 (germline): MDHEN, SYDVKM. This CDR3 region has 12 residues. Trimming cost V 8 bases and J 7 bases; bases outside gene matches: 5. CDR3 residues: CASRTGGKEQYF. CDR3 sequence (DNA): TGTGCCAGCCGGACAGGGGGTAAGGAGCAGTACTTC.

The chain joins TRBV6-2 or TRBV6-3 to TRBJ2-7; D gene uncertain. Germline V gene lookup returns CDR1 MNHEY and CDR2 SVGEGT. V lost 2 bases, J lost 2 bases, and 10 bases lay in between. CDR3 size: 14 residues. The CDR3 DNA reads as TGTGCCAGCAGTTACACCGGTGGTGCCTACGAGCAGTACTTC. Its translation is CASSYTGGAYEQYF.